This paragraph covers one T cell receptor beta chain sequence. Its antigen is as yet unknown. The time point: patch test 2, 6 weeks after DPC sensitization. Treatment given: therapeutic diphenylcyclopropenone sensitization with weekly scalp DPC. This specimen comes from a study of human T cells and chemical hapten exposure. Overall study context: Patients had diphenylcyclopropenone applied to the scalp weekly throughout the approximately 26-week study. Slight differences in pooled library volume were the main source of varying TCR yields across samples. The study, taken as a whole, reports: DPC sensitization produced no change in TCRs with frequency above 1 in 1000.

The library put unique molecular identifiers onto individual cDNA molecules. TCRdb ran MiXCR on the RACE reads and lists one entry per CDR3 protein. This sample carries over 130,000 distinct CDR3 sequences, roughly 10% of them seen once, and the ten largest clones take 1.3% to 1.5%. CDR3 length equals 17 residues. Losses at the gene ends were 6 bases for V and 2 bases for J; bases not matched to a gene: 15. Germline CDR1 MNHNS, CDR2 SASEGT. This sequence originates from a woman aged 50 to 60 with alopecia areata. Some clones in this sample may be carry-over from other donors' samples. The chain recombines TRBV6-1 with TRBJ2-5; 7 bases fit TRBD2. The material was whole blood, obtained in connection with sensitization to the hapten diphenylcyclopropenone (DPC). The CDR3 DNA follows: TGTGCCAGCAGCCGGGGCGGGGCTAGCGGAGGGCAAGAGACCCAGTACTTC. Encoded protein: CASSRGGASGGQETQYF.